This TCR beta chain was found in a study of blood T cell repertoires in COVID-19. This clone showed up just once. Original processing methods: Amplification with reference gene primers provided the estimates of nucleated cell counts. Using immunoSEQ multiplex PCR, the repertoire was profiled, and TCRdb retains in-frame clones only, with some absent. V, J and clone size derive from that table, while D and trimming were established from the DNA sequence. The sample consists of 97,000 or so clones, 79% of them appearing once. The ends were cut back, 4 bases at V and 9 bases at J, with 13 bases in the middle. CDR1 and CDR2 (germline): SNHLY, FYNNEI. The CDR3 spans 13 residues.

The chain combines TRBV2 with TRBJ2-1; D possibly corresponds to TRBD2 (5 bases). This sequence originates from a woman of 80 years or more with active or convalescent COVID-19. Sample: peripheral blood. CDR3 loop: CASSVYREIEQFF. DNA for the CDR3: TGTGCCAGCAGTGTATATAGGGAGATTGAGCAGTTCTTC.